A selection of T cell receptor beta chains follows, all from one sample in a study of cytomegalovirus exposure and HLA in healthy donors. Some clones are missing from TCRdb's copy, which holds only in-frame ones; the method was immunoSEQ multiplex PCR. The sample has about 110,000 clones, 88% seen once. Sequencing was performed on PBMCs. The receptor source for this set is a woman under 30 in good health and CMV-seropositive. CDR3s include the opening cysteine and the closing phenylalanine or tryptophan. The D gene is left open where the match is weak. Some rows mark clone size as missing; the rest say once, few, many or name a class of expanded clone.

CDR3nt: TGCAGCGCAAAGGAGAATACCAATTACGAGCAGTACTTC; CDR3aa: CSAKENTNYEQYF; v_gene: TRBV29-1; abundance: few; j_gene: TRBJ2-7; d_gene: .
CDR3nt: TGTGCCAGCAGTACCCGCTCGGGGGTGAATGAGCAGTTCTTC; CDR3aa: CASSTRSGVNEQFF; v_gene: TRBV27; abundance: .; j_gene: TRBJ2-1; d_gene: .
CDR3nt: TGTGCCAGCAGTTTGTTGTCTAACACCGGGGAGCTGTTTTTT; CDR3aa: CASSLLSNTGELFF; v_gene: TRBV27; abundance: .; j_gene: TRBJ2-2; d_gene: .
CDR3nt: TGCGCCAGCAGTGAGCAACGGATACAGGGTCATGGGCAGTTCTTC; CDR3aa: CASSEQRIQGHGQFF; v_gene: TRBV10-1; abundance: .; j_gene: TRBJ2-1; d_gene: .
CDR3nt: TGTGCCAGTAGTACCTCGACAGGAGGCTATGGCTACACCTTC; CDR3aa: CASSTSTGGYGYTF; v_gene: TRBV19; abundance: .; j_gene: TRBJ1-2; d_gene: .
CDR3nt: TGTGCCAGCAGCTTAGATCCGAGCAATCAGCCCCAGCATTTT; CDR3aa: CASSLDPSNQPQHF; v_gene: TRBV7-6; abundance: .; j_gene: TRBJ1-5; d_gene: .
CDR3nt: TGTGCCAGCAGTCCGCGGACAGGGTGGGCCTACGAGCAGTACTTC; CDR3aa: CASSPRTGWAYEQYF; v_gene: TRBV28; abundance: .; j_gene: TRBJ2-7; d_gene: TRBD1
CDR3nt: TGTGCCAGCAGTCTCTATAAGGGGTCGAACTATGGCTACACCTTC; CDR3aa: CASSLYKGSNYGYTF; v_gene: TRBV6-5; abundance: .; j_gene: TRBJ1-2; d_gene: .
CDR3nt: TGTGCCAGCAGTGAAGTGGAGGGAAGGATGCACAATGAGCAGTTCTTC; CDR3aa: CASSEVEGRMHNEQFF; v_gene: TRBV6-1; abundance: .; j_gene: TRBJ2-1; d_gene: .
CDR3nt: TGTGCCAGCAGCTCCGGGACAGGGTTGGAAGAGACCCAGTACTTC; CDR3aa: CASSSGTGLEETQYF; v_gene: TRBV6-5; abundance: .; j_gene: TRBJ2-5; d_gene: TRBD1
CDR3nt: TGTGCCAGCAGGCAGGGACAGGGGAATCAGCCCCAGCATTTT; CDR3aa: CASRQGQGNQPQHF; v_gene: TRBV28; abundance: .; j_gene: TRBJ1-5; d_gene: TRBD1
CDR3nt: TGTGCCAGCAGTGAAGACAGGGGGCAAGAGACCCAGTACTTC; CDR3aa: CASSEDRGQETQYF; v_gene: TRBV2; abundance: .; j_gene: TRBJ2-5; d_gene: TRBD1
CDR3nt: TGTGCCAGCAAACGTAGCTTCAGTGAGCTCCCTTACAATGAGCAGTTCTTC; CDR3aa: CASKRSFSELPYNEQFF; v_gene: TRBV2; abundance: .; j_gene: TRBJ2-1; d_gene: .
CDR3nt: TGTGCCAGCAGCCCCGGGGGTTACTCCTACAATGAGCAGTTCTTC; CDR3aa: CASSPGGYSYNEQFF; v_gene: TRBV7-2; abundance: .; j_gene: TRBJ2-1; d_gene: .
CDR3nt: TGTGCCAGCAGCTTGGTCCCAATGAACTATGGCTACACCTTC; CDR3aa: CASSLVPMNYGYTF; v_gene: TRBV5-4; abundance: few; j_gene: TRBJ1-2; d_gene: .
CDR3nt: TGTGCCAGCAGCCTCACTATGGAGGGGCAAGAGACCCAGTACTTC; CDR3aa: CASSLTMEGQETQYF; v_gene: TRBV9; abundance: .; j_gene: TRBJ2-5; d_gene: .
CDR3nt: TGTGCCAGTAGATTAGGGGATGCGGAGGCTTTCTTT; CDR3aa: CASRLGDAEAFF; v_gene: TRBV19; abundance: .; j_gene: TRBJ1-1; d_gene: .
CDR3nt: TGTGCCAGCAGCTTAGTTGGTAGCGGGGCCTACGAGCAGTACTTC; CDR3aa: CASSLVGSGAYEQYF; v_gene: TRBV13; abundance: few; j_gene: TRBJ2-7; d_gene: TRBD2
CDR3nt: TGTGCCAGCGGGCAGGGGGGCACTGAAGCTTTCTTT; CDR3aa: CASGQGGTEAFF; v_gene: TRBV7-2; abundance: .; j_gene: TRBJ1-1; d_gene: TRBD1
CDR3nt: TGTGCCAGCAGTGAGCAGGGGACAGGGGCGGAGACCCAGTACTTC; CDR3aa: CASSEQGTGAETQYF; v_gene: TRBV2; abundance: .; j_gene: TRBJ2-5; d_gene: TRBD1
CDR3nt: TGTGCCAGCAGTGGTGGAGATTGGGAGCCCCAGCATTTT; CDR3aa: CASSGGDWEPQHF; v_gene: TRBV6-1; abundance: .; j_gene: TRBJ1-5; d_gene: .
CDR3nt: TGTGCCAGCAGTACACAACTCAGGGGATCGGGCTACACCTTC; CDR3aa: CASSTQLRGSGYTF; v_gene: TRBV28; abundance: .; j_gene: TRBJ1-2; d_gene: .
CDR3nt: TGTGCCAGCAGCGCCAGTCCGACAGGGCCCGAGCAGTACTTC; CDR3aa: CASSASPTGPEQYF; v_gene: TRBV7-6; abundance: .; j_gene: TRBJ2-7; d_gene: TRBD1
CDR3nt: TGTGCCAGCAGTTATACCAGAGCCAACAGGGCCTACGAGCAGTACTTC; CDR3aa: CASSYTRANRAYEQYF; v_gene: TRBV6-8; abundance: .; j_gene: TRBJ2-7; d_gene: .
CDR3nt: TGTGCCAGCAGTGATACATCAGGGGGCCATCGAGCTTTCTTT; CDR3aa: CASSDTSGGHRAFF; v_gene: TRBV2; abundance: .; j_gene: TRBJ1-1; d_gene: TRBD1
CDR3nt: TGTGCTAGTGGCAAAACCGACAGCTATGGCTACACCTTC; CDR3aa: CASGKTDSYGYTF; v_gene: TRBV12-5; abundance: .; j_gene: TRBJ1-2; d_gene: .
CDR3nt: TGTGCCAGCACCTTGGGAGGGGGGTTCTACACCTTC; CDR3aa: CASTLGGGFYTF; v_gene: TRBV28; abundance: .; j_gene: TRBJ1-2; d_gene: .
CDR3nt: TGTGCCATCAGCCTCAAGGGGGGGCCCTCCTACGAGCAGTACTTC; CDR3aa: CAISLKGGPSYEQYF; v_gene: TRBV10-3; abundance: few; j_gene: TRBJ2-7; d_gene: .
CDR3nt: TGTGCCAGCGTAAACAGGGGGCGCGGGGATGGCTACACCTTC; CDR3aa: CASVNRGRGDGYTF; v_gene: TRBV6-1; abundance: .; j_gene: TRBJ1-2; d_gene: TRBD1